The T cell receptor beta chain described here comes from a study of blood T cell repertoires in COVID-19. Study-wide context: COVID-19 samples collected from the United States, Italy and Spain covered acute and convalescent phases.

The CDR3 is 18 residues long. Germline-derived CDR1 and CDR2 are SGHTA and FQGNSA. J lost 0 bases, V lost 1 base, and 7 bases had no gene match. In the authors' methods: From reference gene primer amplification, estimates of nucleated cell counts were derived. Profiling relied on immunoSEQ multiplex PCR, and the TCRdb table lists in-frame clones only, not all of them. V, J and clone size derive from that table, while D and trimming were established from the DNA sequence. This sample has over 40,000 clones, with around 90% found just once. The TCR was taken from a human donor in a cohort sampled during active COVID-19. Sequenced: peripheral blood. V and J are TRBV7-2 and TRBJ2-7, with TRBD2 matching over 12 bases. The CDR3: CASSLGRLAGDPSYEQYF. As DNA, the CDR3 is TGTGCCAGCAGCTTAGGGCGACTAGCGGGGGATCCCTCCTACGAGCAGTACTTC.